The 28 T cell receptor beta chains presented below share a single source sample, sequenced in a study of glioma-infiltrating T cells after dendritic cell vaccination. As for time point: after dendritic cell vaccination, including at tumor progression/relapse. Here immunoSEQ multiplex PCR was the method, and the copy in TCRdb shows in-frame clones only, minus some. The table records 70,000 to 95,000 clones, roughly 87% of them present only once. Sample: blood, taken after dendritic cell vaccination. The receptors were sampled from a human donor with glioblastoma.

The V and J genes are TRBV6-5 and TRBJ2-7; TRBD2 matches at 7 bases. V gave up 2 bases and J gave up 5 bases; unmatched junction bases: 9. The CDR3 is 15 residues long. CDR1 and CDR2 (germline): MNHEY, SVGAGI. This CDR3 is CASSYVERGRNEQYF. In DNA form, the CDR3 reads TGTGCCAGCAGTTACGTCGAGCGGGGAAGGAACGAGCAGTACTTC.

V usage is TRBV7-2 and J usage is TRBJ2-5, with TRBD2 identical over 12 bases. The CDR3 length is 16 residues. The V gene end was trimmed by 2 bases and the J gene end by 5 bases; junction bases not matched to a gene: 6. Germline V lookup: CDR1 SGHTA, CDR2 FQGNSA. The CDR3 DNA sequence: TGTGCCAGCAGCTTACTAGCGGGGGGGCCGCTGGAGACCCAGTACTTC. This gives the protein CASSLLAGGPLETQYF.

The V and J genes are TRBV2 and TRBJ1-5, with 10 bases matching TRBD1. Germline V gene lookup returns CDR1 SNHLY and CDR2 FYNNEI. This CDR3 spans 18 amino acids. V shed 4 bases and J 0 bases; nucleotides not matched to a gene: 9. CDR3 bases: TGTGCCAGCAGTGCCCGGGACAGGGGCTTATATAGCAATCAGCCCCAGCATTTT. Protein product: CASSARDRGLYSNQPQHF. Supplemented by reference TRBV2 and TRBJ1-5, the full variable domain reads EPEVTQTPSHQVTQMGQEVILRCVPISNHLYFYWYRQILGQKVEFLVSFYNNEISEKSEIFDDQFSVERPDGSNFTLKIRSTKLEDSAMYFCASSARDRGLYSNQPQHFGDGTRLSIL.

The DNA for the CDR3 is TGCGCCAGCAGCCAAACGGACATGCTTATGAACACTGAAGCTTTCTTT. Encoded protein: CASSQTDMLMNTEAFF. The chain carries TRBV4-1 and TRBJ1-1; D may be TRBD1 (5 bases). This CDR3 comprises 16 residues. From germline, CDR1 is MGHRA and CDR2 YSYEKL. With 2 bases removed from V and 0 bases from J, the gap between germline ends came to 13 bases.

This chain joins TRBV16 and TRBJ1-2; the D gene is possibly TRBD1 (6 bases). The CDR3 contains 17 residues. With 0 bases removed from V and 6 bases from J, the gap between germline ends came to 20 bases. CDR1 is KGHSY and CDR2 is FQNENV in the germline V gene. CDR3 residues: CASSQSLGHRQGNGYTF. The CDR3 bases are TGTGCCAGCAGCCAATCGCTGGGACACCGTCAAGGGAATGGCTACACCTTC.

This chain joins TRBV30 and TRBJ1-4; no firm D call. The V and J ends lost 5 bases and 5 bases respectively, with 15 bases between them. The CDR3 spans 14 residues. Germline assignment: CDR1 GTSNPN and CDR2 SVGIG (reference sequence). Here the CDR3 reads CAWGPLLANEKLFF. CDR3 DNA: TGTGCCTGGGGCCCGTTATTAGCGAATGAAAAACTGTTTTTT.

The chain is built from TRBV5-8 and TRBJ2-7; D is possibly TRBD2 (6 bases). The CDR3 contains 13 residues. Deletions cut 0 bases from V and 7 bases from J, with 11 bases between. Germline values: CDR1 SGHTS, CDR2 YDEGEE. DNA of the CDR3: TGTGCCAGCAGCTTGGTATCGGGAGATGAGCAGTACTTC. Translating it yields CASSLVSGDEQYF. Variable domain in full (rest from reference TRBV5-8 and TRBJ2-7): EAGVTQSPTHLIKTRGQQATLRCSPISGHTSVYWYQQALGLGLQFLLWYDEGEERNRGNFPPRFSGRQFPNYSSELNVNALELEDSALYLCASSLVSGDEQYFGPGTRLTVT.

This clone has just one count. This chain connects TRBV4-3 to TRBJ1-3; 9 bases align to TRBD1. The CDR3 totals 15 residues. Germline V gene data show CDR1 as LGHNA and CDR2 as YSLEER. Germline trimming cut 2 bases from V and 4 bases from J; bases unmatched to any gene: 3. The CDR3 loop reads CASSQTGGAGNTIYF. The CDR3 region has the DNA TGCGCCAGCAGCCAAACAGGGGGCGCCGGAAACACCATATATTTT.

For the CDR3, the DNA is TGCGCCAGCAGCGTGCGACTAGGGGGCGAGGAGACCCAGTACTTC. Translation: CASSVRLGGEETQYF. The chain links TRBV5-1 to TRBJ2-5; a possible D gene is TRBD1 (7 bases). Germline values: CDR1 SGHRS, CDR2 YFSETQ. The CDR3 consists of 15 residues. With 4 bases removed from V and 5 bases from J, the gap between germline ends came to 18 bases.

This chain uses TRBV2 with TRBJ1-5; 9 bases are a match to TRBD1. The V and J ends lost 7 bases and 7 bases, in that order; junction bases with no gene match: 8. CDR1 and CDR2 (germline): SNHLY, FYNNEI. The CDR3 covers 14 residues. In DNA form, the CDR3 reads TGTGCCAGCATCAGGGACAGGGATGGGCAGCCCCAGCATTTT. Residues: CASIRDRDGQPQHF.

The rearrangement uses TRBV30 and TRBJ2-7; TRBD1 aligns across 8 bases. The CDR3 contains 13 residues. Trimming took 1 base from V and 5 from J; bases not matched to a gene: 4. Germline V gives CDR1 GTSNPN, CDR2 SVGIG (reference sequence). CDR3 region: CAWSALGQDEQYF. The CDR3 DNA follows: TGTGCCTGGAGTGCCTTGGGACAGGACGAGCAGTACTTC.

This clone was found a few times. The chain links TRBV19 to TRBJ1-1, with a possible D match to TRBD1 (5 bases). This CDR3 contains 13 residues. V was trimmed by 5 bases and J by 3 bases, leaving 10 bases between them. Germline assignment: CDR1 LNHDA and CDR2 SQIVND (reference sequence). The chain's CDR3 is CASSRQIDTEAFF. The CDR3 DNA reads as TGTGCCAGTAGTCGACAGATAGACACTGAAGCTTTCTTT.

This chain links TRBV9 with TRBJ1-1; D is undetermined. Germline assignment: CDR1 SGDLS and CDR2 YYNGEE. The CDR3 consists of 12 residues. The ends were cut back, 3 bases at V and 5 bases at J, with 8 bases in the middle. The CDR3 loop reads CASSAPRTEAFF. CDR3 coding DNA: TGTGCCAGCAGCGCCCCCAGGACTGAAGCTTTCTTT.

This rearrangement joins TRBV6-4 to TRBJ2-1; possibly TRBD2 for D (5 bases). The CDR3 sequence is 11 residues long. V lost 10 bases, J lost 8 bases, and 12 bases lay in between. Germline assignment: CDR1 MRHNA and CDR2 SNTAGT. The chain's CDR3 is CATAASHEQFF. The CDR3 nucleotides are TGTGCCACCGCAGCTAGCCATGAGCAGTTCTTC.

This chain uses TRBV7-7 with TRBJ2-5; 14 bases are shared with TRBD2. CDR1 SSHAT and CDR2 FNYEAQ come from the germline V gene (reference sequence). The junction had 4 bases not matched to a gene; V was cut back by 5 bases and J by 5 bases. The CDR3 totals 15 residues. The CDR3 is CASSVGLAGVETQYF. CDR3 bases: TGTGCCAGCAGCGTGGGACTAGCGGGGGTGGAGACCCAGTACTTC. The full variable domain, rest sourced from reference TRBV7-7 and TRBJ2-5, is GAGVSQSPRYKVTKRGQDVTLRCDPISSHATLYWYQQALGQGPEFLTYFNYEAQPDKSGLPSDRFSAERPEGSISTLTIQRTEQRDSAMYRCASSVGLAGVETQYFGPGTRLLVL.

This rearrangement joins TRBV6-5 to TRBJ2-2; D may be TRBD1 (5 bases). V was cut by 1 base and J by 7 bases, with 10 bases left in between. CDR3 length equals 14 residues. CDR1 is MNHEY, CDR2 SVGAGI, per germline. CDR3 bases: TGTGCCAGCAGTTACTTGTCCAGGGACGGGGAGCTGTTTTTT. It translates to CASSYLSRDGELFF.

The chain recombines TRBV19 with TRBJ1-1, with 7 bases identical to TRBD1. The V gene's germline CDR1 is LNHDA and CDR2 SQIVND (reference sequence). There are 15 residues in the CDR3. V shed 1 base, J shed 0 bases, and the junction held 2 bases outside the gene matches. The DNA of the CDR3 is TGTGCCAGTAGTATAGGTGGGACAGTGAACACTGAAGCTTTCTTT. This codes for CASSIGGTVNTEAFF. The whole variable domain, filled in from reference TRBV19 and TRBJ1-1, reads DGGITQSPKYLFRKEGQNVTLSCEQNLNHDAMYWYRQDPGQGLRLIYYSQIVNDFQKGDIAEGYSVSREKKESFPLTVTSAQKNPTAFYLCASSIGGTVNTEAFFGQGTRLTVV.

The gene calls are TRBV9 and TRBJ2-2; D unresolved. Trimming took 6 bases from V and 4 from J, leaving 7 bases between them. CDR1 and CDR2 from the germline V gene are SGDLS and YYNGEE. The CDR3 has 12 residues. CDR3 DNA: TGTGCCAGCAATAGTCTCACCGGGGAGCTGTTTTTT. The encoded protein is CASNSLTGELFF.

This clone showed up just once. This chain joins TRBV11-3 and TRBJ1-5; possibly TRBD1 for D (6 bases). This CDR3 spans 17 amino acids. Germline CDR1 is SGHNT and CDR2 is YENEEA. Trimming took 4 bases from V and 2 from J, leaving 18 bases between them. CDR3 region: CASSWGRGERGNQPQHF. CDR3 coding DNA: TGTGCCAGCAGCTGGGGGCGGGGGGAGAGAGGCAATCAGCCCCAGCATTTT.

The chain employs TRBV29-1 and TRBJ1-2, with 11 bases that match TRBD1. There are 14 residues in the CDR3. Germline V gene sequence: CDR1 SQVTM, CDR2 ANQGSEA. The ends lost 6 bases at V and 4 bases at J; junction bases unmatched: 7. For the CDR3, the DNA is TGCAGCGTGTCCGTGGGACAGGGGGTCTATGGCTACACCTTC. This sequence encodes CSVSVGQGVYGYTF.

This chain uses TRBV6-5 with TRBJ2-5; perhaps TRBD1 as D (6 bases). The J call may be faulty, since TRBJ2-7 better matches the DNA end. Germline values: CDR1 MNHEY, CDR2 SVGAGI. The CDR3 is made up of 16 amino acids. This chain's CDR3 is CASSYSGVGRGYEQYF. Written as DNA, the CDR3 is TGTGCCAGCAGTTACTCGGGCGTGGGCAGGGGTTACGAGCAGTACTTC.

The genes are TRBV5-4 and TRBJ2-1, with D possibly being TRBD2 (6 bases). The CDR3 consists of 14 residues. V was clipped by 4 bases and J by 3 bases, with 11 bases between them. From germline, CDR1 is SGHNT and CDR2 YYREEE (reference sequence). CDR3: CASSRSGDYNEQFF. The CDR3 DNA is TGTGCCAGCAGCCGGTCGGGAGACTACAATGAGCAGTTCTTC.

V gene TRBV10-3 combines with J gene TRBJ1-1, with a weak D call TRBD1 (5 bases). Deletions cut 6 bases from V and 2 bases from J, with 7 bases between. CDR3 length: 12 residues. Germline V gene data show CDR1 as ENHRY and CDR2 as SYGVKD. Written as DNA, the CDR3 is TGTGCCATCAGGGGGGGTAACACTGAAGCTTTCTTT. Protein product: CAIRGGNTEAFF.

This clone was recorded once. The rearrangement uses TRBV9 and TRBJ1-1; 12 bases align to TRBD1. Unmatched junction bases numbered 10, after V lost 7 bases and J lost 3 bases. CDR1 and CDR2 (germline): SGDLS, YYNGEE. CDR3 length equals 16 residues. The CDR3 is CASEGTGGARDTEAFF. For the CDR3, the DNA is TGTGCCAGCGAGGGGACAGGGGGCGCAAGGGACACTGAAGCTTTCTTT.

The rearrangement joins TRBV18 to TRBJ2-7, with D possibly TRBD1 on 6 matching bases. Germline V gene data show CDR1 as KGHSH and CDR2 as LQKENI. With 5 bases removed from V and 4 bases from J, the gap between germline ends came to 12 bases. The CDR3 loop spans 13 amino acids. The CDR3 sequence: CASSFVRGYEQYF. The CDR3, as DNA: TGTGCCAGCTCATTCGTCAGGGGATACGAGCAGTACTTC.

The chain links TRBV5-1 to TRBJ1-1; weak D call: TRBD1 (5 bases). CDR3 size: 14 residues. Germline loops: CDR1 SGHRS, CDR2 YFSETQ. V was cut by 0 bases and J by 6 bases, with 12 bases left in between. CDR3 sequence reads: CASSLDRQGAEAFF. CDR3 coding DNA: TGCGCCAGCAGCTTGGATCGTCAAGGGGCTGAAGCTTTCTTT.

This rearrangement joins TRBV29-1 to TRBJ1-3, with TRBD1 matching 9 bases. V was clipped by 6 bases and J by 4 bases; unmatched bases: 4. Germline lookup yields CDR1 SQVTM and CDR2 ANQGSEA. The CDR3 runs to 13 residues. Written as DNA, the CDR3 is TGCAGCGTCGGACAGGGGAACGGAAACACCATATATTTT. This translates into CSVGQGNGNTIYF.

The rearrangement links TRBV23-1 to TRBJ2-7; TRBD1 agrees at 7 bases. TRBV23-1 qualifies as an ORF whose function is uncertain. This CDR3 spans 14 amino acids. V shed 8 bases and J 1 base; nucleotides not matched to a gene: 8. The CDR3, as DNA: TGCGCCAGCGCCACCACGGGACAGTCCTACGAGCAGTACTTC. Protein sequence: CASATTGQSYEQYF.